This TCR beta chain was sequenced in a study of blood T cell repertoires in COVID-19. Whole-study context: The study drew acute and convalescent COVID-19 samples from the United States, Italy and Spain.

On this clone itself: The same CDR3 can be traced to other DNA sequences in this sample.

TCRdb keeps only in-frame clones here, not all; method: immunoSEQ multiplex PCR. The table records some 150,000 clones, about 77% of them present only once. CDR1 is SGHRS, CDR2 YFSETQ, per germline. Trimming removed 0 bases from V and 4 bases from J, with 5 bases in between. This CDR3 is 12 amino acids long. This receptor was taken from a woman of 80 years or more with acute or convalescent COVID-19. Sequencing input: peripheral blood. This chain links TRBV5-1 with TRBJ2-7; no clear D. The DNA of the CDR3 is TGCGCCAGCAGCTTGGGAGGTTACGAGCAGTACTTC. Translated, it gives CASSLGGYEQYF.